These T cell receptor beta chains were read from a single sample in a study of blood T cell repertoires in COVID-19. Sequenced by immunoSEQ multiplex PCR; TCRdb stores in-frame clones only, minus some. The sample shows approximately 250,000 clones, over 80% of them seen only once. The specimen sequenced was peripheral blood. The receptors were gathered from a woman in her thirties or forties who had recovered from COVID-19. Both conserved end residues are part of each CDR3. D genes are given only for firm matches. Clone size is shown for a subset of rows, as once, few, many or a class of expanded clone.

abundance	v_gene	d_gene	j_gene	CDR3nt	CDR3aa
few	TRBV29-1	TRBD1	TRBJ2-7	TGCAGCGTTGTGGGACAGGGGGCCGAGCAGTACTTC	CSVVGQGAEQYF
once	TRBV7-2	-	TRBJ2-5	TGTGCCAGCAGCTTAGCGGCGGGGATTCAAGAGACCCAGTACTTC	CASSLAAGIQETQYF
-	TRBV3-1/TRBV3-2	TRBD2	TRBJ2-5	TGTGCCAGCAGCCAAGTCGGGGGGAGGGACCAAGAGACCCAGTACTTC	CASSQVGGRDQETQYF
-	TRBV9	-	TRBJ2-3	TGTGCCAGCAGCGGACGGGGGAATTGGTTGGCAGATACGCAGTATTTT	CASSGRGNWLADTQYF
once	TRBV9	-	TRBJ2-1	TGTGCCAGCAGCGCCACGGTTCTCAATGAGCAGTTCTTC	CASSATVLNEQFF
once	TRBV7-9	TRBD1	TRBJ2-2	TGTGCCAGCAGCTTAGGAGTAGGGGGCAACACCGGGGAGCTGTTTTTT	CASSLGVGGNTGELFF
many	TRBV4-2	-	TRBJ2-7	TGTGCCAGCAGCCAAGGACAGAGCTCCTACGAGCAGTACTTC	CASSQGQSSYEQYF
-	TRBV6-1	-	TRBJ1-2	TGTGCCAGCAGTGAGGTGGACACAATAAACTATGGCTACACCTTC	CASSEVDTINYGYTF
-	TRBV2	-	TRBJ1-5	TGTGCCAGCAGTACCCACGACAGATATAGCAATCAGCCCCAGCATTTT	CASSTHDRYSNQPQHF
-	TRBV7-3	TRBD1	TRBJ2-1	TGTGCCAGCAGCTTTGGACAGGGGGTCCACAATGAGCAGTTCTTC	CASSFGQGVHNEQFF
-	TRBV11-3	-	TRBJ2-7	TGTGCCAGCAGCTTAGATGATGGCCCCGGGGGAGAGCAGTACTTC	CASSLDDGPGGEQYF
-	TRBV6-2/TRBV6-3	TRBD1	TRBJ2-5	TGTGCCAGCAGTTACACCCGACAGGGGGCACGGGAGACCCAGTACTTC	CASSYTRQGARETQYF
-	TRBV28	-	TRBJ1-6	TGTGCCAGCTCCTTGGGGGGTTCCCATAATTCACCCCTCCACTTT	CASSLGGSHNSPLHF
-	TRBV7-2	TRBD1	TRBJ1-4	TGTGCCAGCAGCGAGGGACAGGGAGGCGCGCATGAAAAACTGTTTTTT	CASSEGQGGAHEKLFF
few	TRBV11-3	TRBD1	TRBJ1-6	TGTGCCAGCAGCTTAGAAAGGACAGGCCGAAATTCACCCCTCCACTTT	CASSLERTGRNSPLHF
few	TRBV7-2	TRBD1	TRBJ2-7	TGTGCCAGCAGTTCAGCAGGGGGCGGCGAGCAGTACTTC	CASSSAGGGEQYF